This record concerns one TCR beta chain sequence. Its cognate antigen is unknown. The data were obtained in a study of cytotoxic CD8 clonotypes in ibrutinib-treated CLL. Study-level points and caveats: Clonotypes that were public were uncommon, and they contracted or stayed stable on treatment.

Deep sequencing aimed at 1 in 200,000 to 1 in 1 million T cells' resolution. Only in-frame clones appear in the TCRdb table, and some are missing; sequencing was by immunoSEQ multiplex PCR. The table has some 150,000 clones, over 75% seen once. V was shortened by 1 base and J by 5 bases, with 6 bases between the two germline ends. The CDR3 is 11 residues long. Germline V CDR1 and CDR2: SQVTM, ANQGSEA. The clonotype was recovered from a human donor with chronic lymphocytic leukemia. The starting material was PBMCs, obtained after 36 months of ibrutinib treatment. The chain couples TRBV29-1 to TRBJ2-7; D is uncertain. CDR3 nucleotide sequence: TGCAGCGTTGAAGTACTGAACGAGCAGTACTTC. Protein: CSVEVLNEQYF.